The sequence of this TCR beta chain was determined in a study of T cells in Graves' hyperthyroidism and ophthalmopathy. Study outcomes and limitations: Separation of ophthalmopathy from stable hyperthyroidism was achieved by a 13 V-J model.

Only a few counts were recorded for this clonotype. What it recognizes is unknown. Participants, patients aged 18 to 65, had newly diagnosed hyperthyroidism with a duration under 2 months. This sample holds PBMCs from less than 11 ml fresh peripheral blood. RNA transcripts served as the template for amplifying TCR beta CDR3 regions. The TCR CDR3 was amplified in a first-round RT-PCR using the HTBI primer set. One entry per CDR3 protein, called by TCRdb with MiXCR from the multiplex PCR reads. The data hold 600,000 to 750,000 distinct CDR3 sequences, with about 18% observed a single time. The length of the CDR3 is 13 residues. The germline gives CDR1 MNHEY, CDR2 SVGEGT. Trimming at V came to 6 bases and at J to 6 bases, leaving 7 bases not matched to a gene.

The material sequenced was blood. The chain employs TRBV6-2 or TRBV6-3 and TRBJ2-7, with 8 bases that match TRBD2. The receptor comes from a man in his fifties or sixties with Graves' hyperthyroidism. Here the CDR3 DNA reads TGTGCCAGCAGCCCGGGACTAGTAATCGAGCAGTACTTC. As protein: CASSPGLVIEQYF.